The T cell receptor (beta chain) under discussion was sequenced for a study of TIL therapy for anti-PD-1-resistant metastatic lung cancer. Noted time point: pre-treatment sample, taken before nivolumab and TIL therapy. Tumor tissue came from excised metastases, mostly pleural nodules or supraclavicular lymph nodes. Tumors were harvested before any PD-1/PD-L1 blockade. The libraries were made with immunoSEQ v3. Assay: immunoSEQ multiplex PCR; the TCRdb copy retains only in-frame clones and omits some. The sample records approximately 97,000 clones, just over 65% being singletons. This material consisted of tumor tissue, taken at baseline. The receptor comes from a person aged 25-85 years with non-small cell lung cancer.

This CDR3 is CASKPTSGVTQYF. As DNA, the CDR3 is TGTGCCAGCAAGCCAACTAGCGGGGTTACGCAGTATTTT. The V gene is TRBV5-4, the J gene TRBJ2-3; TRBD2 matches 10 bases. Germline-derived CDR1 and CDR2 are SGHNT and YYREEE (reference sequence). The CDR3 extends over 13 amino acids. V lost 6 bases and J lost 8; bases outside the gene matches: 6.